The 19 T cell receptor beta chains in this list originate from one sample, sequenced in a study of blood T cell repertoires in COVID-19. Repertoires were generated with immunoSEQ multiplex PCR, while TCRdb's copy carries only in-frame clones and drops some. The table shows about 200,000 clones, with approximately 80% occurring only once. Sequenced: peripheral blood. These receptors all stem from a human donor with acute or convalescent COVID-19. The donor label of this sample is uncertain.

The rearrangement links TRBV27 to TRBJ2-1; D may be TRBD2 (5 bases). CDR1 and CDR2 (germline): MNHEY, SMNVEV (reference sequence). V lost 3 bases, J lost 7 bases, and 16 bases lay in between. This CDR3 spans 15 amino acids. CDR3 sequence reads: CASSFSPSGFNEQFF. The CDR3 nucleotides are TGTGCCAGCAGTTTTAGCCCCTCGGGGTTTAATGAGCAGTTCTTC.

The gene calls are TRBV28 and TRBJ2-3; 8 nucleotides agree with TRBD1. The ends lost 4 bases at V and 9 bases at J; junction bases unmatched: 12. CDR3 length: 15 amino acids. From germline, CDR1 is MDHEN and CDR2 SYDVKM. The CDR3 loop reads CASSWSRGRIGTQYF. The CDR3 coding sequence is TGTGCCAGCAGTTGGAGCAGGGGGCGCATTGGGACGCAGTATTTT.

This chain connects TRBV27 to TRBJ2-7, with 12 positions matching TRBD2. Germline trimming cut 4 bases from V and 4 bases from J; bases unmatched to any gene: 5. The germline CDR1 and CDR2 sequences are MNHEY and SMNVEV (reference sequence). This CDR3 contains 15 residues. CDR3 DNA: TGTGCCAGCAGTTCGCTAGCGGGAGGGCGTTACGAGCAGTACTTC. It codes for CASSSLAGGRYEQYF.

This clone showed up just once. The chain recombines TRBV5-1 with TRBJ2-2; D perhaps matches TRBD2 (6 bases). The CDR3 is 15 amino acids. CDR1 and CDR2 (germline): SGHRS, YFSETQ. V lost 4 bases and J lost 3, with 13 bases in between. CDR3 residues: CASSLSGGDTGELFF. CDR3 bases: TGCGCCAGCAGCCTTAGCGGAGGGGACACCGGGGAGCTGTTTTTT.

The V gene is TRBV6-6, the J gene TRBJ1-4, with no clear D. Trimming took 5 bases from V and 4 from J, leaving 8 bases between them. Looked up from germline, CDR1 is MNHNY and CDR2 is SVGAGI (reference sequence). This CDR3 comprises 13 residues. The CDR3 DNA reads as TGTGCCAGCAGTATGTCGGGTAATGAAAAACTGTTTTTT. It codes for CASSMSGNEKLFF.

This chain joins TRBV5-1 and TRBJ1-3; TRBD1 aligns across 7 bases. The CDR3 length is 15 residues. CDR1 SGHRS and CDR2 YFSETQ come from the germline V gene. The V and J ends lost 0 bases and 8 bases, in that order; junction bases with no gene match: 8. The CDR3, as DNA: TGCGCCAGCAGCTTGGCCGACAGGGAGAGGGACACCATATATTTT. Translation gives CASSLADRERDTIYF.

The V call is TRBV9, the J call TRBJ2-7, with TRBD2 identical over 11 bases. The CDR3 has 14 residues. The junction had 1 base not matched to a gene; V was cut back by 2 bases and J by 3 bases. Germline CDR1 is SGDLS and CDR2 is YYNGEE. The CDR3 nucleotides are TGTGCCAGCAGCGTCCTAGCGGGAGGCTACGAGCAGTACTTC. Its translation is CASSVLAGGYEQYF. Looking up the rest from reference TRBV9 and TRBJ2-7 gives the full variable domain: DSGVTQTPKHLITATGQRVTLRCSPRSGDLSVYWYQQSLDQGLQFLIQYYNGEERAKGNILERFSAQQFPDLHSELNLSSLELGDSALYFCASSVLAGGYEQYFGPGTRLTVT.

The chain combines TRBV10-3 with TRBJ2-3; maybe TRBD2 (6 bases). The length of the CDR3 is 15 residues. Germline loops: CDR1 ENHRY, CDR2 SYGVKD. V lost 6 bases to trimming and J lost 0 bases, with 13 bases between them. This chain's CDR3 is CAISVSGDSTDTQYF. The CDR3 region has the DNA TGTGCCATCAGCGTTAGCGGAGATAGCACAGATACGCAGTATTTT.

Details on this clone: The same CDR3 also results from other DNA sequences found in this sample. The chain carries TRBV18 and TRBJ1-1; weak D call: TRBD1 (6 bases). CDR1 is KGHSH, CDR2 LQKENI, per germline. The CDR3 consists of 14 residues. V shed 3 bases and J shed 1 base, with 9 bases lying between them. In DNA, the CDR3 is TGTGCCAGCTCACCTATGACAGGGAACACTGAAGCTTTCTTT. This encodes CASSPMTGNTEAFF.

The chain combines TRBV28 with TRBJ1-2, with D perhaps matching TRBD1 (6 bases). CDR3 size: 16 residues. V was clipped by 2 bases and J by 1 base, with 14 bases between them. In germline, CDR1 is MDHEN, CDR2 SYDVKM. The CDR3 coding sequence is TGTGCCAGCAGTTTACAAATCACAGGGCATAACTATGGCTACACCTTC. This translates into CASSLQITGHNYGYTF.

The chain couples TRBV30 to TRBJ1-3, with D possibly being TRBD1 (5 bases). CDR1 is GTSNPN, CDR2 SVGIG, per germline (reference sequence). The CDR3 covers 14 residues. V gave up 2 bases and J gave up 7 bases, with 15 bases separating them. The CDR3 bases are TGTGCCTGGAGTAGGGGCGACGACGATAACACCATATATTTT. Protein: CAWSRGDDDNTIYF.

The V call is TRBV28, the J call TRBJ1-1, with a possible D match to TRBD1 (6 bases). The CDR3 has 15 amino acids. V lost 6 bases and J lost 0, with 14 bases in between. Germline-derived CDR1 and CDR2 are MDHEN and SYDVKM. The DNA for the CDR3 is TGTGCCAGCAGGACCCGACAGGCATTGAACACTGAAGCTTTCTTT. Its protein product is CASRTRQALNTEAFF.

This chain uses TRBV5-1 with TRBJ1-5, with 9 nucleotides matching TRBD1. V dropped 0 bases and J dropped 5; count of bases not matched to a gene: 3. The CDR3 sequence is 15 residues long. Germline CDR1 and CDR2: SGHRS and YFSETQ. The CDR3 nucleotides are TGCGCCAGCAGCTTGGAGGGACAGGGTCATCAGCCCCAGCATTTT. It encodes CASSLEGQGHQPQHF. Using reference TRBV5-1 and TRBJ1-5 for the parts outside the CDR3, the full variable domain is KAGVTQTPRYLIKTRGQQVTLSCSPISGHRSVSWYQQTPGQGLQFLFEYFSETQRNKGNFPGRFSGRQFSNSRSEMNVSTLELGDSALYLCASSLEGQGHQPQHFGDGTRLSIL.

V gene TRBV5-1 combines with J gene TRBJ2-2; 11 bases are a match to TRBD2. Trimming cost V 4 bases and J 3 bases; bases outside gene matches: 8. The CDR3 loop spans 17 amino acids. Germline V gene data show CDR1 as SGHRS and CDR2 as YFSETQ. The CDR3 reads CASSPLILAGDTGELFF. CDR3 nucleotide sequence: TGCGCCAGCAGCCCACTGATACTAGCGGGAGACACCGGGGAGCTGTTTTTT.

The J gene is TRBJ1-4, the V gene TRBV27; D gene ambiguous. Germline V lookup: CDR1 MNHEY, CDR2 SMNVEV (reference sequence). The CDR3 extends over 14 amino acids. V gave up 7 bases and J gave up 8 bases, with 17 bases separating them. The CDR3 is CASTVTGGSEKLFF. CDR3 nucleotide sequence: TGTGCCAGCACCGTGACGGGAGGTAGCGAAAAACTGTTTTTT.

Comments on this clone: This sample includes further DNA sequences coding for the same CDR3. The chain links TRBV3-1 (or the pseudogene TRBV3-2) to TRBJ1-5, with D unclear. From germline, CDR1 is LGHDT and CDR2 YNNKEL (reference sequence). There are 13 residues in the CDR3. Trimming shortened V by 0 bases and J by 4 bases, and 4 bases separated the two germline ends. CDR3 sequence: CASSQDLNQPQHF. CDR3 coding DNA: TGTGCCAGCAGCCAAGATCTAAATCAGCCCCAGCATTTT.

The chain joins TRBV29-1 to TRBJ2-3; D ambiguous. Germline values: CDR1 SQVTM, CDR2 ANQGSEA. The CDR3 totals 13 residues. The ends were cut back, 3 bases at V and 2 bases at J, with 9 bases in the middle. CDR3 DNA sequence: TGCAGCGTTGACCCAGGTATCACAGATACGCAGTATTTT. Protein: CSVDPGITDTQYF.

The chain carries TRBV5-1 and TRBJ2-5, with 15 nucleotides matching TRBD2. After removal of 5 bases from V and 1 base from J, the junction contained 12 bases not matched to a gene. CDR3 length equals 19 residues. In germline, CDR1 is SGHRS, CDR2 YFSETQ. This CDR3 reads CASRHSPGLAGGFQETQYF. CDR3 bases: TGCGCCAGCAGGCACTCCCCGGGACTAGCGGGAGGCTTCCAAGAGACCCAGTACTTC.

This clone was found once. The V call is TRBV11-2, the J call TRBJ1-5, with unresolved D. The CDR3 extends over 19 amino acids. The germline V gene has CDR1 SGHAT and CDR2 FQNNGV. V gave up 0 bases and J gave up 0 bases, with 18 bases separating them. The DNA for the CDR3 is TGTGCCAGCAGCTTAGAAAGGAGCGCGGAGTTCTATAGCAATCAGCCCCAGCATTTT. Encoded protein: CASSLERSAEFYSNQPQHF.